These 20 T cell receptor beta chains were sequenced from one sample in a study of PD-1 blockade in classical Hodgkin lymphoma. Measured with immunoSEQ multiplex PCR; TCRdb has only the in-frame clones, and not every one. This sample has 57,000 or so clones, with 70% to 90% found just once. The time point here: cycle 4 day 1 (C4D1), after around six weeks of nivolumab. Each patient relapsed following autologous stem cell transplantation, and prior brentuximab vedotin exposure differed. The starting material was peripheral blood mononuclear cells (PBMCs), obtained before the fourth cycle of nivolumab. These receptors were collected from a human donor with classical Hodgkin lymphoma.

V and J are TRBV10-1 and TRBJ2-7; 9 positions agree with TRBD2. The CDR3 loop spans 15 amino acids. V lost 3 bases to trimming and J lost 1 base; unmatched junction nucleotides: 4. Germline V gene lookup returns CDR1 WNHNN and CDR2 SYGVQD (reference sequence). The CDR3 here is CASSEKAGGSYEQYF. As DNA, the CDR3 is TGCGCCAGCAGTGAAAAGGCGGGGGGGTCCTACGAGCAGTACTTC.

This clone was picked up a small number of times. V is TRBV5-4 and J is TRBJ1-5, with unresolved D. In germline, CDR1 is SGHNT, CDR2 YYREEE (reference sequence). This CDR3 region has 16 residues. V dropped 0 bases and J dropped 0 bases, with 10 bases sitting between them. CDR3 nucleotides: TGTGCCAGCAGCTTGGACGGCGCTTATAGCAATCAGCCCCAGCATTTT. Residues: CASSLDGAYSNQPQHF.

This clone occurred once. The V call is TRBV9, the J call TRBJ1-1; D remains unclear. This CDR3 is 17 amino acids long. Germline-derived CDR1 and CDR2 are SGDLS and YYNGEE. V was shortened by 2 bases and J by 0 bases, with 17 bases between the two germline ends. For the CDR3, the DNA is TGTGCCAGCAGCGTCCGGCCCACTCGAGCCATGAACACTGAAGCTTTCTTT. Translated: CASSVRPTRAMNTEAFF.

The gene calls are TRBV5-1 and TRBJ2-7; TRBD1 aligns across 11 bases. The CDR3 loop spans 14 amino acids. CDR1 and CDR2 (germline): SGHRS, YFSETQ. J gave up 4 bases and V 4 bases, and 4 bases lay outside the gene matches. The CDR3, as DNA: TGCGCCAGCAGCAACGGACAGGGGGCTTACGAGCAGTACTTC. The encoded protein is CASSNGQGAYEQYF.

The table lists this clone with a few counts. V is TRBV6-6 and J is TRBJ1-5, with D uncertain. Germline lookup yields CDR1 MNHNY and CDR2 SVGAGI (reference sequence). The germline V and J ends were trimmed by 5 bases and 4 bases, with 9 bases remaining between them. CDR3 length: 13 residues. This CDR3 is CASSPGRNQPQHF. Here the CDR3 DNA reads TGTGCCAGCAGTCCCGGGCGGAATCAGCCCCAGCATTTT.

The chain is built from TRBV4-1 and TRBJ2-1; D is ambiguous. The V gene lost 0 bases and the J gene lost 4 bases, with 10 bases spanning the gap. The CDR3 sequence is 15 residues long. CDR1 and CDR2 from the germline V gene are MGHRA and YSYEKL. The CDR3 DNA is TGCGCCAGCAGCCAAGAGAAAAACAGATACAATGAGCAGTTCTTC. Protein: CASSQEKNRYNEQFF.

This chain connects TRBV5-1 to TRBJ1-1; tentatively, D is TRBD1 (5 bases). V was cut by 1 base and J by 4 bases, with 17 bases left in between. The CDR3 extends over 16 amino acids. Per the germline V gene, CDR1 is SGHRS and CDR2 is YFSETQ. Here the CDR3 DNA reads TGCGCCAGCAGCTTGTATCCCCTTGCAGGGTCCACTGAAGCTTTCTTT. Translated: CASSLYPLAGSTEAFF.

CDR3 residues: CASSLVPPRQGRWGYTF. The CDR3 DNA sequence: TGTGCCAGCAGTTTAGTTCCTCCCCGACAGGGCCGTTGGGGCTACACCTTC. The rearrangement links TRBV27 to TRBJ1-2; TRBD1 agrees at 7 bases. From germline, CDR1 is MNHEY and CDR2 SMNVEV (reference sequence). This CDR3 spans 17 amino acids. V trimming: 2 bases; J trimming: 8 bases; junction bases outside the gene matches: 17.

The rearrangement joins TRBV2 to TRBJ2-4, with a possible D match to TRBD2 (7 bases). V lost 6 bases and J lost 7, with 22 bases in between. Germline V lookup: CDR1 SNHLY, CDR2 FYNNEI. There are 16 residues in the CDR3. The CDR3 loop reads CASRKEGGPFTNIQYF. The CDR3 DNA is TGTGCCAGCAGGAAAGAGGGGGGGCCTTTCACGAACATTCAGTACTTC.

This chain joins TRBV5-1 and TRBJ2-1; 10 nucleotides align to TRBD2. Germline V gene lookup returns CDR1 SGHRS and CDR2 YFSETQ. This CDR3 region has 17 residues. Unmatched junction bases numbered 8, after V lost 5 bases and J lost 0 bases. This CDR3 is CASSKAGGLSSYNEQFF. CDR3 coding DNA: TGCGCCAGCAGTAAAGCGGGGGGGCTAAGCTCCTACAATGAGCAGTTCTTC.

The chain recombines TRBV5-4 with TRBJ1-1; 8 bases map to TRBD1. V was pared by 3 bases and J by 1 base, with 11 bases of the junction left unmatched. Germline V gene sequence: CDR1 SGHNT, CDR2 YYREEE (reference sequence). The CDR3 consists of 17 residues. CDR3: CASSSSPGQEANTEAFF. The CDR3 bases are TGTGCCAGCAGCTCGAGCCCGGGACAGGAGGCGAACACTGAAGCTTTCTTT.

The chain recombines TRBV6-5 with TRBJ2-5; D uncertain. The end of the DNA is better explained by TRBJ2-7, so the J call may be wrong. CDR3 length: 16 residues. Germline loops: CDR1 MNHEY, CDR2 SVGAGI. The CDR3 region has the DNA TGTGCCAGCAGTTCCGTCGTCGGTGGGGTCGTTTACGAGCAGTACTTC. Protein sequence: CASSSVVGGVVYEQYF.

J is TRBJ2-7 and V is TRBV16; D is uncertain. The CDR3 length is 16 residues. V dropped 2 bases and J dropped 0 bases, with 14 bases sitting between them. From germline, CDR1 is KGHSY and CDR2 FQNENV. CDR3 bases: TGTGCCAGCAGCCAACGAGGTGGGCAGAGCTCCTACGAGCAGTACTTC. Its translation is CASSQRGGQSSYEQYF.

The chain recombines TRBV4-2 with TRBJ2-1, with 8 positions matching TRBD2. The V segment lost 1 base and the J segment 1 base; nucleotides outside the gene matches: 0. The CDR3 has 15 residues. Germline CDR1 reads LGHNA; CDR2 reads YNFKEQ. CDR3 DNA sequence: TGTGCCAGCAGCCAAGTAGCGGGATCCTACAATGAGCAGTTCTTC. It codes for CASSQVAGSYNEQFF.

The chain links TRBV5-5 to TRBJ1-3, with D possibly TRBD1 on 5 matching bases. Trimming took off 4 bases at V and 4 bases at J, with 15 bases between the two ends. CDR1 is SGHKS, CDR2 YYEKEE, per germline (reference sequence). The CDR3 contains 15 residues. The CDR3 nucleotides read TGTGCCAGCAGCCGGTCATCGGGGCCCGGAAACACCATATATTTT. Protein: CASSRSSGPGNTIYF.

This clone was seen once. This chain joins TRBV27 and TRBJ2-5, with 12 bases identical to TRBD2. CDR1 is MNHEY, CDR2 SMNVEV, per germline (reference sequence). This CDR3 has 18 residues. Unmatched junction bases numbered 14, after V lost 5 bases and J lost 4 bases. As DNA, the CDR3 is TGTGCCAGCAGTCTACTGCCCGGGCTAGCGGGAGGGGGAGAGACCCAGTACTTC. This translates into CASSLLPGLAGGGETQYF.

The V and J genes are TRBV19 and TRBJ2-5, with TRBD2 matching over 8 bases. Germline CDR1 and CDR2: LNHDA and SQIVND (reference sequence). J was trimmed by 5 bases and V by 3 bases; bases with no gene match: 11. The CDR3 has 16 residues. As DNA, the CDR3 is TGTGCCAGTAGTATCTTCGGGGGGGCCTCCGGGGAGACCCAGTACTTC. It encodes CASSIFGGASGETQYF.

V usage is TRBV6-5 and J usage is TRBJ1-2; maybe TRBD1 (5 bases). V lost 2 bases and J lost 1, with 5 bases in between. The CDR3 runs 13 residues. Germline-derived CDR1 and CDR2 are MNHEY and SVGAGI. Written as DNA, the CDR3 is TGTGCCAGCAGTTACGACAGTAACTATGGCTACACCTTC. This sequence encodes CASSYDSNYGYTF.

V gene TRBV5-1 combines with J gene TRBJ1-6, with 10 bases that match TRBD1. J was trimmed by 17 bases and V by 0 bases; bases with no gene match: 5. CDR1 and CDR2 (germline): SGHRS, YFSETQ. The CDR3 has 13 residues. CDR3: CASSLGQGASVHF. The CDR3 region has the DNA TGCGCCAGCAGCTTGGGACAGGGGGCTTCGGTCCACTTT.

This sequence joins TRBV30 and TRBJ1-5, with 10 bases lining up with TRBD1. CDR1 and CDR2 from the germline V gene are GTSNPN and SVGIG (reference sequence). CDR3 length: 14 residues. V lost 5 bases and J lost 5; bases outside the gene matches: 6. The DNA for the CDR3 is TGTGCCTGGGCCGGGACAGGGGTAGATCAGCCCCAGCATTTT. Translation: CAWAGTGVDQPQHF.